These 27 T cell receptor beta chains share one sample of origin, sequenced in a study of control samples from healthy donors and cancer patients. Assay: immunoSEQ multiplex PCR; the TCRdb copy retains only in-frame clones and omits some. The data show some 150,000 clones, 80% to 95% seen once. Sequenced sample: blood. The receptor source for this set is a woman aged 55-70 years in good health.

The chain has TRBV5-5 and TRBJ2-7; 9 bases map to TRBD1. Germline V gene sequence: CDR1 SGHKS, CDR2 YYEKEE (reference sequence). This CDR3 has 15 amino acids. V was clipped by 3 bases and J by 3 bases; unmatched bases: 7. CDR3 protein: CASSWKSGQGYEQYF. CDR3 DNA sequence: TGTGCCAGCAGCTGGAAATCGGGACAGGGCTACGAGCAGTACTTC.

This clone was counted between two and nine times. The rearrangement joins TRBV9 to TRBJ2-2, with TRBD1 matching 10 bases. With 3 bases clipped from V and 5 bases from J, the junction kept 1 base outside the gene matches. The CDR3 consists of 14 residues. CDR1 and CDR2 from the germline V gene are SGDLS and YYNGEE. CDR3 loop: CASSGTGGTGELFF. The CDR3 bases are TGTGCCAGCAGCGGGACAGGGGGAACCGGGGAGCTGTTTTTT.

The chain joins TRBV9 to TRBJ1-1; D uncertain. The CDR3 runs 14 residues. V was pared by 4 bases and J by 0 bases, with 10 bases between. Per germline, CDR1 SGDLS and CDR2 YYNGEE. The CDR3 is CASSIGLLNTEAFF. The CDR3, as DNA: TGTGCCAGCAGCATCGGACTCCTGAACACTGAAGCTTTCTTT. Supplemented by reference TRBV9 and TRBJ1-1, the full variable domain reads DSGVTQTPKHLITATGQRVTLRCSPRSGDLSVYWYQQSLDQGLQFLIQYYNGEERAKGNILERFSAQQFPDLHSELNLSSLELGDSALYFCASSIGLLNTEAFFGQGTRLTVV.

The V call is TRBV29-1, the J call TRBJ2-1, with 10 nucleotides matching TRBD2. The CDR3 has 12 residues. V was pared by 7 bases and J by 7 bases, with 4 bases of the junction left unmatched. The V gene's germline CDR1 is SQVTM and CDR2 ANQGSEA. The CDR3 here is CSGSGGMNEQFF. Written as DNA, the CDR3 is TGCAGCGGTAGCGGGGGGATGAATGAGCAGTTCTTC.

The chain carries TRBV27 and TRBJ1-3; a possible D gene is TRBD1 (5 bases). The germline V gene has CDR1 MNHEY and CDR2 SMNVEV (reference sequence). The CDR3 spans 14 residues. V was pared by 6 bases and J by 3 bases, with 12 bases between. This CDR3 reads CASSPLGGGNTIYF. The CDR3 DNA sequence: TGTGCCAGCAGCCCTCTGGGGGGTGGAAACACCATATATTTT.

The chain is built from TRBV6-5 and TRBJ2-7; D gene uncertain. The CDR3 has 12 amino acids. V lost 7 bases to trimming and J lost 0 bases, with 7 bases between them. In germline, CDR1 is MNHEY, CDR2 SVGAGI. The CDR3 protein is CASTDNSYEQYF. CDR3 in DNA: TGTGCCAGCACAGACAACTCCTACGAGCAGTACTTC.

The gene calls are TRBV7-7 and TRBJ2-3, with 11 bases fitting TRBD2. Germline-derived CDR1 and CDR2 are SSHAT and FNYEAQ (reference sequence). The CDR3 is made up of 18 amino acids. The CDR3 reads CAPPLRENSGGASDTQYF. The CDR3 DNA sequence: TGTGCTCCCCCCCTCCGGGAAAATAGCGGGGGGGCCTCAGATACGCAGTATTTT.

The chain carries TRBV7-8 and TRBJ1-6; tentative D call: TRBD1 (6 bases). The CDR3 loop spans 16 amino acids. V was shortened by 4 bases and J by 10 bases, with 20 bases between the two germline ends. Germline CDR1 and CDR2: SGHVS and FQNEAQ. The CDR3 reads CASSSGPQGATSPLHF. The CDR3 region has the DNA TGTGCCAGCAGCTCGGGACCACAGGGTGCAACATCACCCCTCCACTTT.

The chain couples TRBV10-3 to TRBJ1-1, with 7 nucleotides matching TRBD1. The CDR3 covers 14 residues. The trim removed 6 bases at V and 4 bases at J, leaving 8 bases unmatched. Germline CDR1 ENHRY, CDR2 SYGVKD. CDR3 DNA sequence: TGTGCCATCAGCGAAGGGGGCTCGGGCACTGAAGCTTTCTTT. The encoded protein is CAISEGGSGTEAFF.

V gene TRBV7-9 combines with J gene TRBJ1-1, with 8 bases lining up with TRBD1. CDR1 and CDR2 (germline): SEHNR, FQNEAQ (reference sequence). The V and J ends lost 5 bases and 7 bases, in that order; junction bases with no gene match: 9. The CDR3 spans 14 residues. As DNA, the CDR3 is TGTGCCAGCAGCCCCCTCAGGACAGGGCATGAAGCTTTCTTT. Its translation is CASSPLRTGHEAFF.

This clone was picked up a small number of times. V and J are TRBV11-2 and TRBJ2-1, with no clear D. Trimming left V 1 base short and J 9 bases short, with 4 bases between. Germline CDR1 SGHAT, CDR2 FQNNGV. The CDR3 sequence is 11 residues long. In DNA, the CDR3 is TGTGCCAGCAGCTTAGCCGGTGAGCAGTTCTTC. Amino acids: CASSLAGEQFF.

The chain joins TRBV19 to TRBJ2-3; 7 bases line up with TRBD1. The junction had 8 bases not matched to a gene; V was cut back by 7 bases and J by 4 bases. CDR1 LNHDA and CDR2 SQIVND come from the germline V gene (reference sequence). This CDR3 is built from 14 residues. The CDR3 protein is CASIDDRAADTQYF. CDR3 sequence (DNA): TGTGCCAGTATTGACGACAGGGCGGCAGATACGCAGTATTTT.

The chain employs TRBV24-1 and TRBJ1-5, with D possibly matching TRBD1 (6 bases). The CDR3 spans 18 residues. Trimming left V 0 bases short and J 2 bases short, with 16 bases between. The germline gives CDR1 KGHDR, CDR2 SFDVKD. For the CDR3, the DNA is TGTGCCACCAGTGATTTGACGGACAGCCTTAGATGCAATCAGCCCCAGCATTTT. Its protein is CATSDLTDSLRCNQPQHF.

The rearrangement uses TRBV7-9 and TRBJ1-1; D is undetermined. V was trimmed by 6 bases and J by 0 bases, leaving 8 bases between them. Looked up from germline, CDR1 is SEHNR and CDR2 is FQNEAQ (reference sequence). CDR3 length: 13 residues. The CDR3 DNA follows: TGTGCCAGCAGTTGGGGAATGAACACTGAAGCTTTCTTT. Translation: CASSWGMNTEAFF.

The CDR3 coding sequence is TGCGCCAGCAGCTGGGGGGTTTCTGCGGCTAATGAAAAACTGTTTTTT. Residues: CASSWGVSAANEKLFF. The rearrangement links TRBV5-1 to TRBJ1-4; D possibly corresponds to TRBD1 (5 bases). V was cut by 3 bases and J by 3 bases, with 15 bases left in between. The germline V gene encodes CDR1 SGHRS and CDR2 YFSETQ. This CDR3 comprises 16 residues.

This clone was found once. DNA of the CDR3: TGTGCCAGCAGCTTAGAAGAGAACACTGAAGCTTTCTTT. This sequence encodes CASSLEENTEAFF. The gene calls are TRBV11-2 and TRBJ1-1; D is uncertain. The germline V gene has CDR1 SGHAT and CDR2 FQNNGV. Trimming removed 0 bases at V and 1 base at J, with 3 bases between. This CDR3 spans 13 amino acids.

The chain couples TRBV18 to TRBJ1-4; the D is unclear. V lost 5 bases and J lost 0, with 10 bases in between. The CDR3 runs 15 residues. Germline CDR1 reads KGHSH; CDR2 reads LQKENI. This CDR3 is CASSAGYATNEKLFF. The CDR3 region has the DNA TGTGCCAGCTCAGCTGGATACGCAACTAATGAAAAACTGTTTTTT.

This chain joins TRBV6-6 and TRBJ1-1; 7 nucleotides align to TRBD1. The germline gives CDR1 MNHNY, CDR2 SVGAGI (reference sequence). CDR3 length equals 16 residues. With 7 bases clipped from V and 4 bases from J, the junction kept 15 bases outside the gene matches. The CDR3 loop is CASNANQQGIGTEAFF. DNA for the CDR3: TGTGCCAGCAACGCAAACCAACAGGGGATTGGCACTGAAGCTTTCTTT.

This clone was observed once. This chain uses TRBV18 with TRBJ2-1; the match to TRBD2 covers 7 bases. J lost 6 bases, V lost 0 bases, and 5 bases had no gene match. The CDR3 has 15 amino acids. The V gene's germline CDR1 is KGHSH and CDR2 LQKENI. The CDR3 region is CASSPPSGVANEQFF. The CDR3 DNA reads TGTGCCAGCTCACCACCAAGCGGGGTGGCCAATGAGCAGTTCTTC. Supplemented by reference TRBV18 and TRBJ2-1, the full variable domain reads NAGVMQNPRHLVRRRGQEARLRCSPMKGHSHVYWYRQLPEEGLKFMVYLQKENIIDESGMPKERFSAEFPKEGPSILRIQQVVRGDSAAYFCASSPPSGVANEQFFGPGTRLTVL.

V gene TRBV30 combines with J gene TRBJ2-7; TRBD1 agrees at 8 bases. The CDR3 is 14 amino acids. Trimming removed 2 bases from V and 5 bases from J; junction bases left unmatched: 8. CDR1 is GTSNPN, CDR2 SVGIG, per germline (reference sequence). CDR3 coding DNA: TGTGCCTGGAGTTCCCGGACAGGGACCCACGAGCAGTACTTC. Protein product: CAWSSRTGTHEQYF. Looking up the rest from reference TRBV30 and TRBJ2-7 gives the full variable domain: SQTIHQWPATLVQPVGSPLSLECTVEGTSNPNLYWYRQAAGRGLQLLFYSVGIGQISSEVPQNLSASRPQDRQFILSSKKLLLSDSGFYLCAWSSRTGTHEQYFGPGTRLTVT.

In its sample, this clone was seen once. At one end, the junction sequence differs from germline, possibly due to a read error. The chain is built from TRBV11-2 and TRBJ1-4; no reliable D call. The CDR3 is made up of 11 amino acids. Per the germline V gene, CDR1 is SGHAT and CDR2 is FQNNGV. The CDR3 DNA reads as TGTGCCAGCAGCTTCGGACGCTTACGAATATTT. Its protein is CASSFGRLRIF.

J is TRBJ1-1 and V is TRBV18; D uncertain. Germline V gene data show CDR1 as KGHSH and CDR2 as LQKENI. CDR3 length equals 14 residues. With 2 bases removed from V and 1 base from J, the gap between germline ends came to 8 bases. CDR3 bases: TGTGCCAGCTCACCATTTCCCAAGAACACTGAAGCTTTCTTT. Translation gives CASSPFPKNTEAFF. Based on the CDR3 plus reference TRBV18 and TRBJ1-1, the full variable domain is NAGVMQNPRHLVRRRGQEARLRCSPMKGHSHVYWYRQLPEEGLKFMVYLQKENIIDESGMPKERFSAEFPKEGPSILRIQQVVRGDSAAYFCASSPFPKNTEAFFGQGTRLTVV.

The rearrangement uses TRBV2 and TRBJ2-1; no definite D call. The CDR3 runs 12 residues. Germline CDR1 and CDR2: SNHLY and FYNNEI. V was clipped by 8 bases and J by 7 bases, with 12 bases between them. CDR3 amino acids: CASVWVRNEQFF. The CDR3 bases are TGTGCCAGCGTATGGGTAAGGAATGAGCAGTTCTTC.

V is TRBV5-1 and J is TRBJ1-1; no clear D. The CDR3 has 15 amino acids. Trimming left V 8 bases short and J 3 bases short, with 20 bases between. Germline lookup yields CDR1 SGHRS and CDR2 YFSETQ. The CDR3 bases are TGCGCCAGTAAACCTACGGGAACAGCCGACACTGAAGCTTTCTTT. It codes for CASKPTGTADTEAFF.

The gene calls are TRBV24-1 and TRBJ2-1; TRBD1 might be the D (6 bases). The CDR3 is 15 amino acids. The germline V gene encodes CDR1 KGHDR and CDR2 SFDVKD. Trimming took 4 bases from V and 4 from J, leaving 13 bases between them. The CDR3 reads CATSDPGQQYNEQFF. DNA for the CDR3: TGTGCCACCAGTGACCCCGGACAGCAATACAATGAGCAGTTCTTC.

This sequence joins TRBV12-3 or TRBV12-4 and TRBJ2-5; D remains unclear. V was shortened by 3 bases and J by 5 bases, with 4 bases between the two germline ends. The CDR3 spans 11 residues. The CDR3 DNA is TGTGCCAGCAGTTTGGTGGAGACCCAGTACTTC. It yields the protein CASSLVETQYF.

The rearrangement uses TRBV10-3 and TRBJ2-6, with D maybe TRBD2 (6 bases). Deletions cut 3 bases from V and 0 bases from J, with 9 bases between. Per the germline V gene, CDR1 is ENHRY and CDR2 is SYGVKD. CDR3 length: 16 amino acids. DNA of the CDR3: TGTGCCATCAGTGAAAACGGGGGCTCTGGGGCCAACGTCCTGACTTTC. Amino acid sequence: CAISENGGSGANVLTF.